Listed below are T cell receptor beta chains from one sample, sequenced in a study of CD8 T cells in ankylosing spondylitis. In TCRdb, the 5' RACE reads were re-called with MiXCR into one record per CDR3 protein. The sample yields approximately 300,000 distinct CDR3 sequences, less than 25% seen once. Sequencing was carried out using blood, either unsorted or a sorted T cell fraction (not recorded which). These receptors all come from a female donor with ankylosing spondylitis or in good health (not recorded which). Both conserved end residues are part of each CDR3. Fields, in order: clone size, J gene, V gene, CDR3 length, D gene, CDR3 protein, CDR3 DNA. A D gene is named only where the DNA matches it firmly. Clone size is stated in some rows and not others, as once, few, many or a class when expanded.

few,TRBJ2-5,TRBV6-1,17,TRBD2,CASSEGLLAGNQETQYF,TGTGCCAGCAGTGAGGGTTTACTAGCGGGAAATCAAGAGACCCAGTACTTC
.,TRBJ2-7,TRBV20-1,14,.,CSARPPRGPGEQYF,TGCAGTGCCCGACCCCCCAGGGGCCCGGGGGAGCAGTACTTC
.,TRBJ2-1,TRBV29-1,13,.,CSVEHSSYNEQFF,TGCAGCGTTGAGCATAGCTCCTACAATGAGCAGTTCTTC
few,TRBJ2-6,TRBV2,17,TRBD1,CASSLQGALSGANVLTF,TGTGCCAGCAGCCTACAGGGGGCGTTGTCTGGGGCCAACGTCCTGACTTTC
.,TRBJ2-7,TRBV10-3,14,.,CATIDRRRVNEQYF,TGTGCCACAATTGACCGCCGTCGGGTGAACGAGCAGTACTTC
few,TRBJ2-6,TRBV5-1,16,.,CASSSDGVSGANVLTF,TGCGCCAGCAGCTCCGATGGGGTGTCCGGGGCCAACGTCCTGACTTTC
few,TRBJ2-3,TRBV20-1,12,.,CSATPSPTRKYF,TGCAGTGCTACCCCTTCGCCTACTAGAAAGTATTTT
few,TRBJ1-4,TRBV25-1,16,.,CASSELNGHNEKLFFF,.
many,TRBJ2-7,TRBV12-3/TRBV12-4,12,.,CASSLFSREQYF,TGTGCCAGCAGTTTGTTCTCGAGGGAGCAGTACTTC
.,TRBJ2-5,TRBV4-3,15,.,CASSQDAGTQETQYF,TGCGCCAGCAGCCAAGACGCCGGGACACAAGAGACCCAGTACTTC
.,TRBJ2-1,TRBV7-2,14,.,CASSLWDSHGEQFF,TGTGCCAGCAGCCTATGGGACTCCCACGGTGAGCAGTTCTTC
few,TRBJ1-5,TRBV10-2,15,TRBD1,CASSERTGGGQPQHF,TGCGCCAGCAGTGAACGGACAGGGGGAGGCCAGCCCCAGCATTTT
few,TRBJ2-5,TRBV9,14,.,CASSHPGRGETQYF,TGTGCCAGCAGCCACCCGGGCAGAGGAGAGACCCAGTACTTC
.,TRBJ2-7,TRBV11-1,13,TRBD1,CASSLGTGHEQYF,TGTGCCAGCAGCTTAGGGACAGGGCACGAGCAGTACTTC
many,TRBJ2-3,TRBV5-5,15,TRBD2,CASSDQAGGTDTQYF,TGTGCCAGCAGCGATCAGGCGGGGGGCACAGATACGCAGTATTTT
few,TRBJ2-2,TRBV5-1,15,.,CASSLDTGTPGELFF,TGCGCCAGCAGCTTGGATACGGGCACACCCGGGGAGCTGTTTTTT
few,TRBJ2-5,TRBV7-2,11,.,CASSPGEVQYF,TGTGCCAGCAGCCCGGGGGAGGTCCAGTACTTC
many,TRBJ2-2,TRBV2,14,TRBD2,CASISGLNTGELFF,TGTGCCAGCATCTCGGGACTAAACACCGGGGAGCTGTTTTTT
many,TRBJ2-7,TRBV20-1,11,.,CSAGGRWGQYF,TGCAGTGCTGGGGGGAGATGGGGGCAGTACTTC
few,TRBJ2-5,TRBV12-3/TRBV12-4,14,.,CASTAGSFGETQYF,TGTGCCAGCACAGCCGGCTCATTTGGAGAGACCCAGTACTTC
few,TRBJ2-7,TRBV10-3,14,TRBD2,CAISPGLASYEQYF,TGTGCCATCAGCCCGGGACTAGCGTCCTACGAGCAGTACTTC
.,TRBJ1-5,TRBV5-6,15,.,CASSLRGLYNQPQHF,TGTGCCAGCAGCTTGCGGGGGCTTTACAATCAGCCCCAGCATTTT
.,TRBJ2-1,TRBV20-1,12,.,CSLLPRTGEQFF,TGCAGCCTCCTCCCCCGAACCGGTGAGCAGTTCTTC
.,TRBJ2-3,TRBV6-2/TRBV6-3,19,TRBD1,CASSYSGQGAPTSTDTQYF,TGTGCCAGCAGTTACTCCGGACAGGGGGCCCCGACTAGCACAGATACGCAGTATTTT
.,TRBJ2-7,TRBV6-5,15,.,CASSYWGPGAYEQYF,TGTGCCAGCAGTTACTGGGGCCCGGGCGCATACGAGCAGTACTTC
.,TRBJ2-7,TRBV7-2,14,.,CASSHRSGAYEQYF,TGTGCCAGCAGCCACCGTAGCGGCGCCTACGAGCAGTACTTC
many,TRBJ2-1,TRBV20-1,15,TRBD2,CSARRTSGVYNEQFF,TGCAGTGCTAGGAGGACTAGCGGGGTATACAATGAGCAGTTCTTC
few,TRBJ2-7,TRBV28,14,TRBD1,CASRPTGRGYEQYF,TGTGCCAGCAGGCCGACAGGGAGAGGCTACGAGCAGTACTTC
few,TRBJ2-1,TRBV2,17,.,CASKRRGSISSYNEQFF,TGTGCCAGCAAAAGGAGGGGGTCTATTAGCTCCTACAATGAGCAGTTCTTC